Only one count was recorded for the clone carrying this T cell receptor (beta chain). Its antigen is as yet unknown. The record originates from a study of long-term antiretroviral therapy in people with HIV. Notes on the study in general: HIV repertoires covered narrower CDR3 length ranges than controls did.

CDR1 and CDR2 from the germline V gene are SGHNT and YYREEE (reference sequence). V trimming: 4 bases; J trimming: 3 bases; junction bases outside the gene matches: 11. This CDR3 contains 16 residues. Researchers ran immunoSEQ v3.0 at survey level. Data came from immunoSEQ multiplex PCR; TCRdb stores just in-frame clones and leaves some out. Counted here are about 28,000 clones, approximately 80% occurring once; the ten biggest clones make up around 10%. The sequencing used unsorted PBMCs, collected almost 2.9 years after starting antiretroviral therapy. This clonotype was obtained from a man aged 25 to 40 with HIV. The V and J genes are TRBV5-4 and TRBJ2-7, with 9 nucleotides matching TRBD1. The DNA for the CDR3 is TGTGCCAGCAGCACCTCCGGGACAGGGCTGGTCTACGAGCAGTACTTC. Translated: CASSTSGTGLVYEQYF.